This T cell receptor (beta chain) is drawn from a study of blood T cell repertoires in COVID-19. Produced via immunoSEQ multiplex PCR; TCRdb's table is partial and in-frame only. The sample consists of about 190,000 clones, 80% to 85% of them appearing once. Germline-derived CDR1 and CDR2 are SGHRS and YFSETQ. V lost 8 bases and J 4 bases, leaving 15 bases between the germline ends. CDR3 length: 14 residues. The sequencing sample was made of PBMCs or T cells enriched from blood (not recorded which). The chain carries TRBV5-1 and TRBJ2-2; tentative D call: TRBD1 (6 bases). The receptor comes from a woman aged 25 to 39 who had been exposed to COVID-19. The CDR3 protein is CASNPGTITGELFF. The CDR3 DNA is TGCGCCAGTAACCCCGGGACAATCACCGGGGAGCTGTTTTTT.